Included here is one T cell receptor beta chain sequence, with context. Its target is unknown. Constant-segment primers were used for 5'RACE, and the resulting TCR alpha and TCR beta cDNA libraries carried sample barcodes and UMIs. A single record per CDR3 protein comes from TCRdb applying MiXCR to the 5' RACE reads. There are about 400,000 distinct CDR3 sequences in the sample; roughly 15% occur only once, and 20% to 25% lies in the top ten. The sample is drawn from a study of T-cell memory formation after mild COVID-19. In the study overall: Each donor largely had its own TCR clusters.

In germline, CDR1 is SGHVS, CDR2 FQNEAQ. Trimming at V came to 5 bases and at J to 4 bases, leaving 5 bases not matched to a gene. This CDR3 has 14 residues. Study-level findings and limits: Several responding clones turned up in pre-infection memory, indicating that cross-reactive memory may have taken part.

The TCR originated in a man aged 18 to 35 who had mild COVID-19 (a few samples of this study predate the infection). Cell type and time point are not known. V is TRBV7-8 and J is TRBJ1-5; 7 bases line up with TRBD1. Material: PBMCs or a T cell subset sorted from them (not recorded which). CDR3 amino acids: CASSGDRRNQPQHF. CDR3 nucleotides: TGTGCCAGCAGCGGGGACAGACGAAATCAGCCCCAGCATTTT.